This T cell receptor beta chain was observed in a study of shared clonotypes between healthy human individuals. CDR3 length equals 14 residues. V trimming: 4 bases; J trimming: 6 bases; junction bases outside the gene matches: 8. Germline-derived CDR1 and CDR2 are SGHDN and FVKESK. The authors loaded roughly 200 ng DNA, 28,000 or so T cell genomes, into sorted-subset replicate PCRs. Profiled with immunoSEQ multiplex PCR; TCRdb holds only in-frame clones, not every one. The table includes millions of clones, more than 80% detected once. Healthy adults negative for HIV, lacking recent acute infections or vaccinations, served as donors.

The sample was naive CD4+ T cells sorted from blood. Subset: CD45RA+ positively selected. This clonotype was sampled from a young man in good health. The chain uses TRBV14 and TRBJ2-5; 7 positions match TRBD1. The CDR3 DNA reads TGTGCCAGCAGCCGCAGGACAGGTCTACAGACCCAGTACTTC. Translated: CASSRRTGLQTQYF.